Shown below are 5 T cell receptor beta chains from a single sample sequenced in a study of blood T cell repertoires in COVID-19 (dated by TCRdb to 2018 to 2020). The receptor library was made with the immunoSEQ multiplex PCR assay. This is the immuneACCESS table as TCRdb keeps it, with only in-frame sequences that have V and J called. A part of the clones is gone; compared with another copy, unresolved V genes explain less than half, and the rest is unexplained. This sample gives about 210,000 clones in total; roughly four fifths of them show up just once. About 2.5% of the sample lies in the top ten. The sequenced sample consisted of peripheral blood. Receptor source: a woman in her 40s with active or convalescent COVID-19.

The V gene is TRBV6-5, the J gene TRBJ2-7, with 7 bases fitting TRBD1. CDR1 is MNHEY, CDR2 SVGAGI, per germline. This CDR3 contains 14 residues. Losses at the gene ends were 7 bases for V and 1 base for J; bases not matched to a gene: 7. CDR3 loop: CASTGTVSSYEQYF. The CDR3 DNA sequence: TGTGCCAGCACGGGGACAGTTAGTTCCTACGAGCAGTACTTC.

V gene TRBV5-6 combines with J gene TRBJ1-4, with TRBD1 as a possible D gene (6 bases). The germline gives CDR1 SGHDT, CDR2 YYEEEE. V shed 2 bases and J shed 5 bases, with 13 bases lying between them. The CDR3 length is 15 residues. This CDR3 is CASSFPGARNEKLFF. The CDR3, as DNA: TGTGCCAGCAGCTTCCCAGGGGCGCGAAATGAAAAACTGTTTTTT.

This clone was seen a handful of times. V is TRBV2 and J is TRBJ2-1; 11 bases fit TRBD2. CDR3 length: 14 residues. Germline CDR1 SNHLY, CDR2 FYNNEI. The V gene end was trimmed by 7 bases and the J gene end by 5 bases; junction bases not matched to a gene: 4. CDR3 nucleotide sequence: TGTGCCAGCACGGGACTAGCGGTAAACAATGAGCAGTTCTTC. Translated: CASTGLAVNNEQFF.

The chain joins TRBV30 to TRBJ1-4; D perhaps matches TRBD1 (5 bases). Germline CDR1 and CDR2: GTSNPN and SVGIG (reference sequence). This CDR3 spans 15 amino acids. V lost 3 bases to trimming and J lost 8 bases, with 19 bases between them. The CDR3 protein is CAWSVGGGGKEKLFF. CDR3 DNA: TGTGCCTGGAGCGTAGGCGGGGGGGGGAAGGAAAAACTGTTTTTT. Looking up the rest from reference TRBV30 and TRBJ1-4 gives the full variable domain: SQTIHQWPATLVQPVGSPLSLECTVEGTSNPNLYWYRQAAGRGLQLLFYSVGIGQISSEVPQNLSASRPQDRQFILSSKKLLLSDSGFYLCAWSVGGGGKEKLFFGSGTQLSVL.

Here the CDR3 reads CASSWGQGAPYEQYF. DNA of the CDR3: TGCGCCAGCAGCTGGGGACAGGGGGCGCCGTACGAGCAGTACTTC. J is TRBJ2-7 and V is TRBV5-1, with 12 bases matching TRBD1. The CDR3 totals 15 residues. The junction had 5 bases not matched to a gene; V was cut back by 3 bases and J by 4 bases. Germline loops: CDR1 SGHRS, CDR2 YFSETQ. Full variable domain (remainder filled in from reference TRBV5-1 and TRBJ2-7): KAGVTQTPRYLIKTRGQQVTLSCSPISGHRSVSWYQQTPGQGLQFLFEYFSETQRNKGNFPGRFSGRQFSNSRSEMNVSTLELGDSALYLCASSWGQGAPYEQYFGPGTRLTVT.